Here is one TCR beta chain with its context. Its matching antigen is unknown. UMIs accompanied the 5'RACE template switching by which TCR beta cDNA was made. TCRdb reprocessed the 5' RACE reads and stores each CDR3 protein as one record, lacking DNA. Its listing shows approximately 170,000 distinct CDR3 sequences. These data originate in a study of T cells expressing NK-cell markers. Overall study results and limits: Six or seven donors showed dominant NKG2C+ clonotypes comprising about 1.0-8% of their CD8+ T cells.

Germline values: CDR1 LGHDT, CDR2 YNNKEL (reference sequence). This CDR3 contains 16 residues. Sample: blood T cells: a sorted CD56 or NKG2C T cell subset, CD4+ or CD8+ T cells, or bulk PBMC T cells (not recorded which). The clonotype comes from a man aged 18 to 69 in good health. The chain carries TRBV3-1 and TRBJ2-1; TCRdb reports TRBD2, a call that lacks DNA to check it against. The CDR3 protein is CASSPATSGTYNEQFF.